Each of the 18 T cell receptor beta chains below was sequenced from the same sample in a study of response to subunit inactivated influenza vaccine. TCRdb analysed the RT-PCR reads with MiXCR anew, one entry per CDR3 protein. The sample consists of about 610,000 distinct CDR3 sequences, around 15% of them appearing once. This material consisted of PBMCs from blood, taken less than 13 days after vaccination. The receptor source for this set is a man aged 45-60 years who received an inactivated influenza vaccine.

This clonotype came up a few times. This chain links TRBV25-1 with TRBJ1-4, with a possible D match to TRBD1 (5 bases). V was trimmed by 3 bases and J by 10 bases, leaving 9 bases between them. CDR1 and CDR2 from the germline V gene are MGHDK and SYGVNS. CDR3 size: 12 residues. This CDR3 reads CASSDDSGKLFF. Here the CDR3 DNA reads TGTGCCAGCAGTGATGACAGCGGAAAACTGTTTTTT.

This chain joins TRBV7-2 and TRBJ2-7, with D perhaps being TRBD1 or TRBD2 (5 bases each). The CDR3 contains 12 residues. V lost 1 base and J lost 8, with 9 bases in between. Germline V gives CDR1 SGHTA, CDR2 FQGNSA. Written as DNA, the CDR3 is TGTGCCAGCAGCTTAGTGAGGGGCCAGCAGTACTTC. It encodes CASSLVRGQQYF. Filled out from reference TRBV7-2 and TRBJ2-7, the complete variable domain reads GAGVSQSPSNKVTEKGKDVELRCDPISGHTALYWYRQSLGQGLEFLIYFQGNSAPDKSGLPSDRFSAERTGGSVSTLTIQRTQQEDSAVYLCASSLVRGQQYFGPGTRLTVT.

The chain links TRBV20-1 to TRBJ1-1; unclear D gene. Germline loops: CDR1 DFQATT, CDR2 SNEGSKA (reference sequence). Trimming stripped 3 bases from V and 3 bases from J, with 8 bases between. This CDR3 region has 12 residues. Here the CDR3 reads CSARADDTEAFF. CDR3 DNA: TGCAGTGCTAGGGCGGACGACACTGAAGCTTTCTTT.

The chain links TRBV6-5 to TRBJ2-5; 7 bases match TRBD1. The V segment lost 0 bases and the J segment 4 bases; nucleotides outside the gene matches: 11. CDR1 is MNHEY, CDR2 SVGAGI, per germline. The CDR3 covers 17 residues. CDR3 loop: CASSYSRTGAWRETQYF. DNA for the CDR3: TGTGCCAGCAGTTACTCGCGAACAGGGGCTTGGAGAGAGACCCAGTACTTC.

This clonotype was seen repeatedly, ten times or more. The DNA of the CDR3 is TGTGCCGTGGGCCGGACTAGCTCCTACGAGCAGTACTTC. It yields the protein CAVGRTSSYEQYF. The chain couples TRBV10-3 to TRBJ2-7; 7 bases are a match to TRBD2. Germline V gene lookup returns CDR1 ENHRY and CDR2 SYGVKD. CDR3 length: 13 residues. V lost 11 bases to trimming and J lost 0 bases; unmatched junction nucleotides: 7.

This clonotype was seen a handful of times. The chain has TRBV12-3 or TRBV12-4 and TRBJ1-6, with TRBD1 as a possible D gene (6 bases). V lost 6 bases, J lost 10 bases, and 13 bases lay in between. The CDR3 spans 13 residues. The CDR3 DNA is TGTGCCAGCAGAGGAGGCAGGGGATCACCCCTCCACTTT. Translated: CASRGGRGSPLHF.

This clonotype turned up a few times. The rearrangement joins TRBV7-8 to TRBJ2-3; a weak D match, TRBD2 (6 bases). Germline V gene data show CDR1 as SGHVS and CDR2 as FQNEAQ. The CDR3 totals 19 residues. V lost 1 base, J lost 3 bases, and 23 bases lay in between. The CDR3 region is CASSLVVGVAGGATDTQYF. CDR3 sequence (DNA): TGTGCCAGCAGCTTAGTGGTAGGGGTCGCGGGCGGGGCAACAGATACGCAGTATTTT.

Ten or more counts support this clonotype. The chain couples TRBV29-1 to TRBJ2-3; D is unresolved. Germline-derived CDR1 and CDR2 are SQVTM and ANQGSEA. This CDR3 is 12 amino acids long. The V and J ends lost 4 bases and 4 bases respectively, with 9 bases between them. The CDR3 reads CSVGGSPDTQYF. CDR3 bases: TGCAGCGTTGGGGGATCCCCAGATACGCAGTATTTT.

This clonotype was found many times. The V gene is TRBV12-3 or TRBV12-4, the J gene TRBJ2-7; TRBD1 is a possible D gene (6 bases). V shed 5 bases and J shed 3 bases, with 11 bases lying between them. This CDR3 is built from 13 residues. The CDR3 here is CASSPGTNYEQYF. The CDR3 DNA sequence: TGTGCCAGCAGTCCCGGGACAAACTACGAGCAGTACTTC.

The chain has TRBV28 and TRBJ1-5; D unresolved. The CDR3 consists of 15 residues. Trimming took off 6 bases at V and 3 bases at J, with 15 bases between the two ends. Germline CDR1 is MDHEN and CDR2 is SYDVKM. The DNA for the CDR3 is TGTGCCAGCAGACGTGCCTCGGCTTCCAATCAGCCCCAGCATTTT. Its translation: CASRRASASNQPQHF.

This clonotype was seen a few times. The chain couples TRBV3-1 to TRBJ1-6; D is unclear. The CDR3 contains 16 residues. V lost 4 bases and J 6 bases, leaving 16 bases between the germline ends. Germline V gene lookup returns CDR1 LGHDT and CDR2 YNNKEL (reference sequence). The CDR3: CASSPSEGFGNSPLHF. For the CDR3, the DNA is TGTGCCAGCAGCCCCTCGGAAGGGTTTGGTAATTCACCCCTCCACTTT.

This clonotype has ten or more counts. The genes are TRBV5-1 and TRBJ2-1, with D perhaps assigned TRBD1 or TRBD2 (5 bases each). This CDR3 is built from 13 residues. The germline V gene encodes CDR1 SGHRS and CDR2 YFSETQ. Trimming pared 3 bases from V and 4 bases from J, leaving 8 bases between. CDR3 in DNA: TGCGCCAGCAGCTCGGGGCTTTACAATGAGCAGTTCTTC. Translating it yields CASSSGLYNEQFF.

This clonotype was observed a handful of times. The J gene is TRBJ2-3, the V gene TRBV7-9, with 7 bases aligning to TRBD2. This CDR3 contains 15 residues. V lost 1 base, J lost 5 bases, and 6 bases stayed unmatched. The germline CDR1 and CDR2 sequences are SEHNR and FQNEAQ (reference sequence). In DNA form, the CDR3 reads TGTGCCAGCAGCTTAGGACTAGCAGTCCTAGATACGCAGTATTTT. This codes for CASSLGLAVLDTQYF.

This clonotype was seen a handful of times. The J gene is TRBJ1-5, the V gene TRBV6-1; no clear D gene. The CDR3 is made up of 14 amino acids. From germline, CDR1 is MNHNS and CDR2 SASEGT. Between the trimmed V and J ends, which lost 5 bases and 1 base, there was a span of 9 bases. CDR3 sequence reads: CASSPTTSNQPQHF. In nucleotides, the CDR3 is TGTGCCAGCAGTCCTACGACCAGCAATCAGCCCCAGCATTTT.

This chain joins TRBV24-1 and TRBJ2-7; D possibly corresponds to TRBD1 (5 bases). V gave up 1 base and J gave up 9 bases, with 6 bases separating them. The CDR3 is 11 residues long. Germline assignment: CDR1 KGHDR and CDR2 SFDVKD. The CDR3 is CATSDFRGQYF. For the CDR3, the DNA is TGTGCCACCAGTGATTTTAGGGGGCAGTACTTC.

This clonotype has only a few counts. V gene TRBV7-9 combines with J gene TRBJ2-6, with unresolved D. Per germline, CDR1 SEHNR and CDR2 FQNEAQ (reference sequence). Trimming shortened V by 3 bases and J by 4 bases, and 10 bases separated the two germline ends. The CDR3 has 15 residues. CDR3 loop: CASSLLDVGANVLTF. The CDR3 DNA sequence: TGTGCCAGCAGCTTGTTGGATGTAGGGGCCAACGTCCTGACTTTC.

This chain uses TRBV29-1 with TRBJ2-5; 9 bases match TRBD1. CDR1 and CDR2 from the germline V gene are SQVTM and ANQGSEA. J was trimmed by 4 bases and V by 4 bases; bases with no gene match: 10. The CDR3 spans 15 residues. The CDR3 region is CSVGGQGGVGETQYF. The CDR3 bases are TGCAGCGTTGGGGGACAGGGAGGGGTCGGAGAGACCCAGTACTTC.

The CDR3 region is CASSPTSRTLYTGELFF. In DNA form, the CDR3 reads TGTGCCAGCAGCCCTACGTCACGGACCCTCTACACCGGGGAGCTGTTTTTT. The rearrangement links TRBV6-2 or TRBV6-3 to TRBJ2-2; D not resolved. The CDR3 spans 17 residues. Germline V lookup: CDR1 MNHEY, CDR2 SVGEGT. V lost 6 bases, J lost 3 bases, and 20 bases lay in between.